The source of this TCR beta chain is a study of technical replicates of blood from a few donors. This CDR3 region has 15 residues. Trimming took off 5 bases at V and 4 bases at J, with 17 bases between the two ends. Germline CDR1 and CDR2: SGHVS and FNYEAQ. TCRdb keeps only in-frame clones here, not all; method: immunoSEQ multiplex PCR. Of 70,000 to 95,000 clones listed, 94% were seen once; the top ten hold 0.24%. The chain couples TRBV7-6 to TRBJ2-5, with unresolved D. This clonotype originated in a human donor in good health. The sequenced sample consisted of T cells isolated from PBMCs. This CDR3 is CASSHPYALAETQYF. The DNA for the CDR3 is TGTGCCAGCAGCCACCCTTATGCGTTAGCAGAGACCCAGTACTTC.